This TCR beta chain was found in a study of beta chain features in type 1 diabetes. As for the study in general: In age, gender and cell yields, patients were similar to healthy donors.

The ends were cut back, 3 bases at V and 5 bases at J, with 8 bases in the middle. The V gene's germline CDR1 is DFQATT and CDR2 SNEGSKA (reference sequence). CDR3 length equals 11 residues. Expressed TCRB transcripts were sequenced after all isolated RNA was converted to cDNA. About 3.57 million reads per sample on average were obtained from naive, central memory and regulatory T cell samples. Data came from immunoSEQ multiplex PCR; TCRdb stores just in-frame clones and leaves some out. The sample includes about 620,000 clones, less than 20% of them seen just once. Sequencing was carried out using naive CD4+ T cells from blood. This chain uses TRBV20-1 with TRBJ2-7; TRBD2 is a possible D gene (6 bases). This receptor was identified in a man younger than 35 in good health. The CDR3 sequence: CSARGGNEQYF. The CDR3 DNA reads TGCAGTGCTAGGGGGGGTAACGAGCAGTACTTC.